Each of the 10 T cell receptor beta chains below was sequenced from the same sample in a study of cytomegalovirus exposure and HLA in healthy donors. The PCR employed 60 Vbeta primers together with 13 Jbeta primers. Clones were sequenced by immunoSEQ multiplex PCR, and TCRdb holds only the in-frame ones, with some missing. Here the sample spans 90,000 to 120,000 clones, around two thirds being singletons. Input material: PBMCs. These receptors were obtained from a young man in good health and CMV-seropositive.

The chain has TRBV4-1 and TRBJ1-2; 8 bases fit TRBD1. This CDR3 spans 16 amino acids. CDR1 and CDR2 from the germline V gene are MGHRA and YSYEKL. V lost 2 bases to trimming and J lost 2 bases; unmatched junction nucleotides: 7. This CDR3 is CASSQIGQGRNYGYTF. The CDR3 DNA reads TGCGCCAGCAGCCAAATAGGACAGGGTAGGAACTATGGCTACACCTTC.

V and J are TRBV1 and TRBJ2-7; the listed D gene, TRBD2, was not tested against the DNA. TRBV1 is classified as a pseudogene. This CDR3 spans 18 amino acids. The CDR3 coding sequence is TGCACCAGCAGCCAGGCATCCACGCGGACTAGCGACGACCACGAGCAGTACTTC. Its translation: CTSSQASTRTSDDHEQYF.

V and J are TRBV7-3 and TRBJ1-2, with D perhaps TRBD1 (6 bases). CDR3 length: 16 residues. The V end lost 5 bases, the J end lost 4 bases, and 20 bases lay between the germline ends. Looked up from germline, CDR1 is SGHTA and CDR2 is FQGTGA. DNA for the CDR3: TGTGCCAGCAGCCCCGGCCACAGCGAAGGGGGCTATGGCTACACCTTC. Translating it yields CASSPGHSEGGYGYTF.

The chain links TRBV7-9 to TRBJ1-1, with 7 bases that match TRBD1. The J segment lost 3 bases and the V segment lost 3 bases, leaving 1 base of the junction unmatched. The CDR3 totals 13 residues. Germline V CDR1 and CDR2: SEHNR, FQNEAQ (reference sequence). This CDR3 is CASSFGQDTEAFF. The DNA of the CDR3 is TGTGCCAGCAGCTTCGGACAGGACACTGAAGCTTTCTTT.

The chain combines TRBV10-3 with TRBJ1-2; TRBD1 matches at 12 bases. Germline V lookup: CDR1 ENHRY, CDR2 SYGVKD. Trimming cost V 7 bases and J 4 bases; bases outside gene matches: 10. This CDR3 comprises 16 residues. This chain's CDR3 is CAITGTGGSHTYGYTF. In DNA, the CDR3 is TGTGCCATCACCGGGACAGGGGGCTCTCACACCTATGGCTACACCTTC.

The rearrangement uses TRBV29-1 and TRBJ1-1; perhaps TRBD1 as D (6 bases). Germline CDR1 reads SQVTM; CDR2 reads ANQGSEA. Trimming left V 6 bases short and J 11 bases short, with 31 bases between. This CDR3 spans 16 amino acids. CDR3 nucleotide sequence: TGCAGCGTAAAGGGGGGGGCTACCATCTCCGGGGCTTGGGCTTTCTTT. Its translation: CSVKGGATISGAWAFF.

The V and J genes are TRBV2 and TRBJ2-3; TRBD1 matches at 7 bases. The CDR3 is 14 residues long. Germline V gene data show CDR1 as SNHLY and CDR2 as FYNNEI. Trimming took 10 bases from V and 2 from J; bases not matched to a gene: 9. The CDR3 protein is CATRQGRLTDTQYF. CDR3 nucleotide sequence: TGTGCCACTAGACAGGGAAGGCTCACAGATACGCAGTATTTT. The full variable domain, rest sourced from reference TRBV2 and TRBJ2-3, is EPEVTQTPSHQVTQMGQEVILRCVPISNHLYFYWYRQILGQKVEFLVSFYNNEISEKSEIFDDQFSVERPDGSNFTLKIRSTKLEDSAMYFCATRQGRLTDTQYFGPGTRLTVL.

Comments on this clone: The same CDR3 also results from other DNA sequences found in this sample. This chain connects TRBV20-1 to TRBJ2-3, with D possibly matching TRBD1 (5 bases). CDR1 and CDR2 from the germline V gene are DFQATT and SNEGSKA (reference sequence). This CDR3 comprises 10 residues. V lost 6 bases to trimming and J lost 4 bases, with 5 bases between them. CDR3 coding DNA: TGCAGTGCCAGGGCAGATACGCAGTATTTT. It translates to CSARADTQYF.

In its sample, this clone was seen a few times. The rearrangement links TRBV5-8 to TRBJ2-7; D is unclear. The germline gives CDR1 SGHTS, CDR2 YDEGEE. Trimming left V 9 bases short and J 3 bases short, with 13 bases between. The CDR3 length is 12 residues. The CDR3 coding sequence is TGTGCCACGCAAGGAGACGGCTACGAGCAGTACTTC. Its protein is CATQGDGYEQYF.

V gene TRBV6-1 combines with J gene TRBJ1-2; 7 bases are a match to TRBD1. There are 13 residues in the CDR3. Germline CDR1 reads MNHNS; CDR2 reads SASEGT. V shed 6 bases and J 0 bases; nucleotides not matched to a gene: 1. The CDR3 is CASRGQPNYGYTF. In DNA, the CDR3 is TGTGCCAGCAGGGGACAGCCTAACTATGGCTACACCTTC.